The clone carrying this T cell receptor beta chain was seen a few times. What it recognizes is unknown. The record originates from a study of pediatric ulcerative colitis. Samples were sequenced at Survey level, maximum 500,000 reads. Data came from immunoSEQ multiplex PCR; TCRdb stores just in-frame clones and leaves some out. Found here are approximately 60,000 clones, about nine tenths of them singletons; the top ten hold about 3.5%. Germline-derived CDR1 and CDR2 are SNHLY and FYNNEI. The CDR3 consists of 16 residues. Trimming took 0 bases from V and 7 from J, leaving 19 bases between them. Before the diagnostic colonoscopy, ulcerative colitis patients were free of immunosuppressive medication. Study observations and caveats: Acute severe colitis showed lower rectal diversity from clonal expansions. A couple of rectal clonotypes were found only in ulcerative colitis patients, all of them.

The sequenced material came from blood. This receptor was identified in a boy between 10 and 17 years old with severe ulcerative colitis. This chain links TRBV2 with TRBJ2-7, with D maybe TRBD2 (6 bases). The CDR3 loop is CASSEALLGGKSEQYF. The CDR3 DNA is TGTGCCAGCAGTGAAGCGCTTCTGGGCGGGAAATCAGAGCAGTACTTC.